This T cell receptor beta chain was found in a study of identical twins. V was pared by 3 bases and J by 7 bases, with 9 bases of the junction left unmatched. The CDR3 consists of 15 residues. Germline V lookup: CDR1 SGHRS, CDR2 YFSETQ. Using its own MiXCR run on the 5' RACE reads, TCRdb lists one record per CDR3 protein. The profile shows approximately 530,000 distinct CDR3 sequences, 20% to 25% of them singletons. This same sample was also taken into another study, of yellow fever vaccine responses in identical twins.

Sequenced input: CD4+ T cells sorted from blood. This TCR was recovered from a woman under 30 in good health. J is TRBJ2-7 and V is TRBV5-1; TRBD1 agrees at 11 bases. The CDR3 DNA reads as TGCGCCAGCAGCTCGGACGGACAGGGGGCGAGGGAGCAGTACTTC. This codes for CASSSDGQGAREQYF.